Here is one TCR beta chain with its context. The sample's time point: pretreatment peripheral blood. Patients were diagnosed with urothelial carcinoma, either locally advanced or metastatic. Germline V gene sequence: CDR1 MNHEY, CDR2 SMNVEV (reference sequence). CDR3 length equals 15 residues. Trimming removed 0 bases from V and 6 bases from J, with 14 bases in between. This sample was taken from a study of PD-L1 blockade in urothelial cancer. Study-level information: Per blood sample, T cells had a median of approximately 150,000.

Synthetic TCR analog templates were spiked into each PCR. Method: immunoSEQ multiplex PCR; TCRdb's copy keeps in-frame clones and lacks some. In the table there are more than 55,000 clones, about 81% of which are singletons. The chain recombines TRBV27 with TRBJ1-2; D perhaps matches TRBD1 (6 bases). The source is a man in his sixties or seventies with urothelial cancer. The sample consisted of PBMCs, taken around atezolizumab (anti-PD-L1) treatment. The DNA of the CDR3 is TGTGCCAGCAGTTTATCCAGGGGAAGTGTCGATGGCTACACCTTC. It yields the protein CASSLSRGSVDGYTF.